These T cell receptor beta chains were read from a single sample in a study of blood T cell repertoires in COVID-19. Measured with immunoSEQ multiplex PCR; TCRdb has only the in-frame clones, and not every one. This sample has some 260,000 clones; 84% occur once, and the top ten carry under 5%. The sample was PBMCs or T cells enriched from blood (not recorded which). The origin of the receptors is a man aged 30 to 39 with acute COVID-19. The CDR3 runs from the conserved cysteine through the conserved F or W. Each record gives: clone size, V gene, J gene, D gene, CDR3 protein, CDR3 DNA. D genes are given only for firm matches. Clone size is stated in some rows and not others, as once, few, many or a class when expanded.

clone_size: NA; v_call: TRBV6-5; j_call: TRBJ1-1; d_call: NA; cdr3_aa: CASSYSGVVTEAFF; cdr3_nt: TGTGCCAGCAGTTACTCAGGGGTGGTTACTGAAGCTTTCTTT
clone_size: NA; v_call: TRBV5-1; j_call: TRBJ2-1; d_call: TRBD2; cdr3_aa: CASSWHRLAGGNEQFF; cdr3_nt: TGTGCCAGCAGCTGGCACCGACTAGCGGGAGGTAATGAGCAGTTCTTC
clone_size: NA; v_call: TRBV6-5; j_call: TRBJ2-2; d_call: TRBD1; cdr3_aa: CANGQGVTGELFF; cdr3_nt: TGTGCCAACGGACAGGGGGTCACCGGGGAGCTGTTTTTT
clone_size: NA; v_call: TRBV3-1/TRBV3-2; j_call: TRBJ2-4; d_call: TRBD2; cdr3_aa: CASSSVSGTIYF; cdr3_nt: TGTGCCAGCAGTTCCGTATCCGGGACTATATACTTC
clone_size: NA; v_call: TRBV19; j_call: TRBJ1-2; d_call: NA; cdr3_aa: CASSMRVGYGYTF; cdr3_nt: TGTGCCAGTAGTATGAGGGTAGGCTATGGCTACACCTTC
clone_size: once; v_call: TRBV4-3; j_call: TRBJ2-3; d_call: NA; cdr3_aa: CASSQEGLRTDTQYF; cdr3_nt: TGCGCCAGCAGCCAAGAGGGACTCCGCACAGATACGCAGTATTTT
clone_size: NA; v_call: TRBV9; j_call: TRBJ2-5; d_call: NA; cdr3_aa: CASSVSREETQYF; cdr3_nt: TGTGCCAGCAGCGTTAGCAGAGAAGAGACCCAGTACTTC
clone_size: NA; v_call: TRBV28; j_call: TRBJ1-3; d_call: NA; cdr3_aa: CASTSTPGNTIYF; cdr3_nt: TGTGCCAGCACCTCTACCCCTGGAAACACCATATATTTT
clone_size: NA; v_call: TRBV5-4; j_call: TRBJ2-5; d_call: TRBD2; cdr3_aa: CASSPPGGRETQYF; cdr3_nt: TGTGCCAGCAGCCCACCGGGGGGGCGAGAGACCCAGTACTTC
clone_size: NA; v_call: TRBV19; j_call: TRBJ2-2; d_call: TRBD1; cdr3_aa: CASSIRDRSFSNTGELFF; cdr3_nt: TGTGCCAGTAGTATTAGGGACAGAAGTTTTTCGAACACCGGGGAGCTGTTTTTT
clone_size: NA; v_call: TRBV14; j_call: TRBJ2-1; d_call: NA; cdr3_aa: CASSQSQGGEQFF; cdr3_nt: TGTGCCAGCAGCCAAAGTCAGGGAGGTGAGCAGTTCTTC
clone_size: NA; v_call: TRBV7-6; j_call: TRBJ1-5; d_call: TRBD1; cdr3_aa: CASSLYTGGNQPQHF; cdr3_nt: TGTGCCAGCAGTCTATACACAGGGGGGAATCAGCCCCAGCATTTT
clone_size: NA; v_call: TRBV15; j_call: TRBJ1-6; d_call: NA; cdr3_aa: CATSRGGRYSPLHF; cdr3_nt: TGTGCCACCAGCAGAGGGGGCCGTTATTCACCCCTCCACTTT
clone_size: once; v_call: TRBV5-4; j_call: TRBJ2-2; d_call: NA; cdr3_aa: CASSLNTGELFF; cdr3_nt: TGTGCCAGCAGCCTGAACACCGGGGAGCTGTTTTTT
clone_size: many; v_call: TRBV14; j_call: TRBJ2-2; d_call: TRBD2; cdr3_aa: CASSPFLGRATGELFF; cdr3_nt: TGTGCCAGCAGCCCCTTTCTAGGGAGGGCCACCGGGGAGCTGTTTTTT
clone_size: NA; v_call: TRBV24-1; j_call: TRBJ2-3; d_call: TRBD2; cdr3_aa: CATSDYLAGGPSDTQYF; cdr3_nt: TGTGCCACCAGTGACTACCTAGCGGGAGGGCCTTCAGATACGCAGTATTTT
clone_size: NA; v_call: TRBV24-1; j_call: TRBJ1-2; d_call: TRBD1; cdr3_aa: CATSGGGQGAWYGYTF; cdr3_nt: TGTGCCACCAGTGGGGGAGGACAGGGGGCTTGGTATGGCTACACCTTC
clone_size: NA; v_call: TRBV18; j_call: TRBJ2-3; d_call: NA; cdr3_aa: CASSPQAGVADTQYF; cdr3_nt: TGTGCCAGCTCACCACAGGCAGGGGTGGCAGATACGCAGTATTTT
clone_size: NA; v_call: TRBV28; j_call: TRBJ1-2; d_call: NA; cdr3_aa: CASSRGGRSDGYTF; cdr3_nt: TGTGCCAGCTCAAGGGGAGGGAGGAGCGATGGCTACACCTTC
clone_size: NA; v_call: TRBV5-8; j_call: TRBJ1-6; d_call: NA; cdr3_aa: CASSSARGYSPLHF; cdr3_nt: TGTGCCAGCAGCTCAGCCAGGGGATATTCACCCCTCCACTTT
clone_size: NA; v_call: TRBV24-1; j_call: TRBJ2-1; d_call: NA; cdr3_aa: CATSDSSVSSYNEQFF; cdr3_nt: TGTGCCACCAGTGACAGTAGCGTCAGCTCCTACAATGAGCAGTTCTTC
clone_size: NA; v_call: TRBV27; j_call: TRBJ2-1; d_call: TRBD2; cdr3_aa: CASRNSGGNEQFF; cdr3_nt: TGTGCCAGCAGGAACAGCGGGGGCAATGAGCAGTTCTTC
clone_size: NA; v_call: TRBV19; j_call: TRBJ1-5; d_call: NA; cdr3_aa: CATSREGYSSQPQHF; cdr3_nt: TGTGCCACCTCCCGCGAGGGATACTCGTCTCAGCCCCAGCATTTT
clone_size: NA; v_call: TRBV10-2; j_call: TRBJ1-5; d_call: NA; cdr3_aa: CASSGGSSNQPQHF; cdr3_nt: TGCGCCAGCAGTGGTGGCAGTAGCAATCAGCCCCAGCATTTT
clone_size: NA; v_call: TRBV7-2; j_call: TRBJ2-3; d_call: NA; cdr3_aa: CASSFSRLDTQYF; cdr3_nt: TGTGCCAGCAGCTTCTCCCGGTTAGATACGCAGTATTTT
clone_size: NA; v_call: TRBV5-4; j_call: TRBJ1-2; d_call: NA; cdr3_aa: CASGVPKQGGAYGYTF; cdr3_nt: TGTGCCAGCGGGGTGCCAAAACAGGGCGGAGCGTATGGCTACACCTTC
clone_size: once; v_call: TRBV6-5; j_call: TRBJ2-5; d_call: NA; cdr3_aa: CASSSTGPETQYF; cdr3_nt: TGTGCCAGCAGTTCTACAGGGCCGGAGACCCAGTACTTC
clone_size: NA; v_call: TRBV18; j_call: TRBJ1-1; d_call: TRBD1; cdr3_aa: CASSLQTGANTEAFF; cdr3_nt: TGTGCCAGCTCACTCCAGACAGGGGCGAACACTGAAGCTTTCTTT
clone_size: NA; v_call: TRBV29-1; j_call: TRBJ2-5; d_call: TRBD1; cdr3_aa: CSVVTPTGDGLRVGQETQYF; cdr3_nt: TGCAGCGTCGTTACCCCGACAGGGGACGGTTTGAGGGTTGGCCAAGAGACCCAGTACTTC
clone_size: once; v_call: TRBV5-6; j_call: TRBJ2-2; d_call: TRBD1; cdr3_aa: CASSFGQGASTGELFF; cdr3_nt: TGTGCCAGCAGCTTCGGACAGGGGGCATCGACCGGGGAGCTGTTTTTT
clone_size: NA; v_call: TRBV5-6; j_call: TRBJ1-1; d_call: TRBD1; cdr3_aa: CASSLLRQGNTEAFF; cdr3_nt: TGTGCCAGCAGCTTGCTTCGACAGGGTAACACTGAAGCTTTCTTT
clone_size: NA; v_call: TRBV6-6; j_call: TRBJ1-1; d_call: NA; cdr3_aa: CASRRPNRVAEAFF; cdr3_nt: TGTGCCAGCAGAAGACCGAACAGGGTCGCTGAAGCTTTCTTT
clone_size: NA; v_call: TRBV7-8; j_call: TRBJ2-1; d_call: TRBD2; cdr3_aa: CASSPRLAGGSSYNEQFF; cdr3_nt: TGTGCCAGCAGCCCACGACTAGCGGGGGGAAGCTCCTACAATGAGCAGTTCTTC
clone_size: NA; v_call: TRBV5-5; j_call: TRBJ1-6; d_call: NA; cdr3_aa: CASTIVEGVNSPLHF; cdr3_nt: TGTGCCAGCACCATTGTAGAGGGGGTAAATTCACCCCTCCACTTT
clone_size: few; v_call: TRBV7-9; j_call: TRBJ2-1; d_call: NA; cdr3_aa: CASSATQGNEQFF; cdr3_nt: TGTGCCAGCAGCGCCACACAGGGAAATGAGCAGTTCTTC
clone_size: NA; v_call: TRBV28; j_call: TRBJ1-4; d_call: NA; cdr3_aa: CASNGEKLFF; cdr3_nt: TGTGCCAGCAACGGTGAAAAACTGTTTTTT
clone_size: NA; v_call: TRBV18; j_call: TRBJ1-1; d_call: NA; cdr3_aa: CASSPYQGFGTEAFF; cdr3_nt: TGTGCCAGCTCACCTTATCAGGGCTTTGGGACTGAAGCTTTCTTT
clone_size: NA; v_call: TRBV28; j_call: TRBJ1-5; d_call: NA; cdr3_aa: CASSFTGRNQPQHF; cdr3_nt: TGTGCCAGCAGTTTTACAGGCCGCAATCAGCCCCAGCATTTT
clone_size: NA; v_call: TRBV4-3; j_call: TRBJ1-2; d_call: TRBD1; cdr3_aa: CASSPVRQGAFGYTF; cdr3_nt: TGCGCCAGCAGCCCGGTCCGACAGGGGGCGTTCGGCTACACCTTC
clone_size: NA; v_call: TRBV4-3; j_call: TRBJ2-2; d_call: NA; cdr3_aa: CASSLRVNTGELFF; cdr3_nt: TGCGCCAGCAGTCTTCGAGTCAACACCGGGGAGCTGTTTTTT
clone_size: NA; v_call: TRBV7-7; j_call: TRBJ2-1; d_call: NA; cdr3_aa: CASSSGAGGPTEQFF; cdr3_nt: TGTGCTAGCAGCAGTGGAGCCGGAGGGCCGACTGAGCAGTTCTTC
clone_size: NA; v_call: TRBV9; j_call: TRBJ1-1; d_call: TRBD1; cdr3_aa: CASSPWDSSTEAFF; cdr3_nt: TGTGCCAGCAGCCCCTGGGACAGCTCTACTGAAGCTTTCTTT
clone_size: NA; v_call: TRBV7-2; j_call: TRBJ1-5; d_call: NA; cdr3_aa: CASSLAGTGSGQPQHF; cdr3_nt: TGTGCCAGCAGCTTAGCAGGTACGGGATCCGGTCAGCCCCAGCATTTT